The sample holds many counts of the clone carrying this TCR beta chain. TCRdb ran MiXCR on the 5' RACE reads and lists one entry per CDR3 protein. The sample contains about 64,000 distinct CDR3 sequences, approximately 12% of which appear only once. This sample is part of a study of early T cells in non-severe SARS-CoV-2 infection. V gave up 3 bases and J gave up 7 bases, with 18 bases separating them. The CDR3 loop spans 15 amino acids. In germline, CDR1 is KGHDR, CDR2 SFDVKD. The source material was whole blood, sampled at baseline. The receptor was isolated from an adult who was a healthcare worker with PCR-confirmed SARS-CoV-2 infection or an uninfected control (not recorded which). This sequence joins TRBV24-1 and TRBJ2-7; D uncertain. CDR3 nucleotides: TGTGCCACCAGTGATCTCCGGGCCGAAGAAGGGGAGCAGTACTTC. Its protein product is CATSDLRAEEGEQYF.